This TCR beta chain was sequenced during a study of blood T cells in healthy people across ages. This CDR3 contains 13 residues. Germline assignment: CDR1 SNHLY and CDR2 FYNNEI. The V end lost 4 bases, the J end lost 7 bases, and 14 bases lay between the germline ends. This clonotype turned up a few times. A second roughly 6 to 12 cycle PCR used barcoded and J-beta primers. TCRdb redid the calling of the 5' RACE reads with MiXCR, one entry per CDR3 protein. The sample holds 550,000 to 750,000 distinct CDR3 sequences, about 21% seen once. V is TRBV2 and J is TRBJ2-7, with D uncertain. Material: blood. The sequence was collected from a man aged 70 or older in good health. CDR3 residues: CASSGTKMGEQYF. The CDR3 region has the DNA TGTGCCAGCAGTGGAACTAAAATGGGGGAGCAGTACTTC.